The sample holds many counts of the clone carrying this T cell receptor (beta chain). TCRdb re-analysed the RACE reads in MiXCR, keeping a single row per CDR3 protein. The sample records about 77,000 distinct CDR3 sequences, about 8.6% being singletons. Sample time point: healthy volunteer bleed at 6 weeks. Total RNA extraction was carried out from unfractionated whole blood. The sample is drawn from a study of human T cells and chemical hapten exposure. This receptor was identified in a female donor in good health. Some clones in this sample may be carry-over from other donors' samples. The sample taken for sequencing was whole blood.

The CDR3, as DNA: TGCAGTGCCCCCCCTGGAGGTTACGCAGATACGCAGTATTTT. Protein product: CSAPPGGYADTQYF. V and J are TRBV20-1 and TRBJ2-3; tentatively, D is TRBD2 (5 bases). The CDR3 length is 14 residues. Germline V CDR1 and CDR2: DFQATT, SNEGSKA (reference sequence). V was clipped by 6 bases and J by 4 bases, with 17 bases between them.